These T cell receptor beta chains were read from a single sample in a study of shared clonotypes between healthy human individuals. Method: immunoSEQ multiplex PCR; TCRdb's copy keeps in-frame clones and lacks some. This table has about 1.1 million clones, approximately 80% appearing once. Sequencing was performed on memory CD4+ T cells from PBMCs. All receptors derive from a man between 18 and 29 years old in good health. Some clones in this sample may be carry-over from other donors' samples. CDR3s leave out the opening cysteine and the closing phenylalanine or tryptophan. The size entry is marked missing in some rows and otherwise reads once, few, many or a size class.

clone_size	v_call	cdr3_aa
.	TRBV6-5	ASSSSATAKNIQY
.	TRBV10-3	AISDTRGTNEKLF
.	TRBV28	ASSPGQGAGYT
.	TRBV23-1	ASSQGGTQY
.	TRBV2	ASSARGVTGELF
.	TRBV5-1	ASSGGQQNTEAF
.	TRBV7-9	ASSRGGTVSYEQY
.	TRBV15	ATSRERGFGNQPQH
.	TRBV28	ASSLGQGPGYT
.	TRBV4-2	ASSQDRAGGYTQY
.	TRBV2	ASSPLVPGMEF
.	TRBV4-1	ASSQPSQPGREKLF
.	TRBV28	ASSPFQQVLKNIQY
.	TRBV7-2	ASSLATGTDSSYT
.	TRBV5-4	ASSMEPQQGGDTQY
.	TRBV19	ASSIRYQETQY
few	TRBV7-9	ASSLETSGISEQY
.	TRBV11-3	ASSLGQGPRHEQY
.	TRBV10-3	AISVARGTDTQY
.	TRBV5-1	ASSTGWSSGTGGTDTQY
.	TRBV30	AWSIGGTRGAF
.	TRBV28	ASSPRDTQETQY
.	TRBV5-1	ASSSGHNQETQY
.	TRBV28	ASSSLQGPQETQY
.	TRBV5-6	ASSLQVADTQY
.	TRBV6-8	ASSYPDISGANVLT
.	TRBV5-6	ASSFWEGTNEKLF
.	TRBV5-1	ASSRSGRAVDEQF
.	TRBV19	ASSVPFGNTEAF
.	TRBV6-1	ASSERTGPETQY
.	TRBV27	ASSLYSPLDGQPYEQY
.	TRBV28	ASSSPLSRDRDNEQF
.	TRBV30	AWTALVRRVGMNEPLAKNIQY
.	TRBV5-1	ASSLVTSGATDTQY